The 11 T cell receptor beta chains given below trace back to one sample, sequenced in a study of high-grade serous ovarian cancer treatment subgroups. Tumor samples were taken before definitive surgery or chemotherapy. Repertoires were generated with immunoSEQ multiplex PCR, while TCRdb's copy carries only in-frame clones and drops some. The sample gives 11,000 or so clones, around 86% of which show up once; under 8% is in the top ten. Material for sequencing was tumor tissue. Receptor source: a human donor with high-grade serous ovarian cancer.

V usage is TRBV15 and J usage is TRBJ2-1, with 12 bases matching TRBD2. The CDR3 runs to 20 residues. Germline-derived CDR1 and CDR2 are LNHNV and YYDKDF (reference sequence). V was clipped by 0 bases and J by 6 bases; unmatched bases: 15. CDR3 bases: TGTGCCACCAGCAGAGATCTAGCGGGAGGGCGGGACCCGCGGAGCAATGAGCAGTTCTTC. Translation gives CATSRDLAGGRDPRSNEQFF. Full variable domain (outside the CDR3, taken from reference TRBV15 and TRBJ2-1): DAMVIQNPRYQVTQFGKPVTLSCSQTLNHNVMYWYQQKSSQAPKLLFHYYDKDFNNEADTPDNFQSRRPNTSFCFLDIRSPGLGDTAMYLCATSRDLAGGRDPRSNEQFFGPGTRLTVL.

For the CDR3, the DNA is TGTGCCAGCAGCTTAGCCGCGGGAGACTACGAGCAGTACTTC. Translation: CASSLAAGDYEQYF. V usage is TRBV5-4 and J usage is TRBJ2-7, with 7 positions matching TRBD2. This CDR3 is 14 amino acids long. CDR1 is SGHNT, CDR2 YYREEE, per germline (reference sequence). After removal of 2 bases from V and 3 bases from J, the junction contained 5 bases not matched to a gene.

This clone appeared a few times. The chain combines TRBV6-5 with TRBJ1-1; 7 bases line up with TRBD1. CDR3 size: 13 residues. J gave up 7 bases and V 5 bases, and 7 bases lay outside the gene matches. Per germline, CDR1 MNHEY and CDR2 SVGAGI. The CDR3 sequence is CASSPYGDSEAFF. CDR3 DNA: TGTGCCAGCAGTCCCTACGGGGACAGTGAAGCTTTCTTT.

This chain joins TRBV5-4 and TRBJ2-3; 8 positions match TRBD1. Unmatched junction bases numbered 17, after V lost 4 bases and J lost 4 bases. Per the germline V gene, CDR1 is SGHNT and CDR2 is YYREEE (reference sequence). There are 18 residues in the CDR3. Here the CDR3 reads CASSPGQVSWGAPDTQYF. The CDR3 bases are TGTGCCAGCAGCCCGGGACAGGTCTCGTGGGGGGCGCCAGATACGCAGTATTTT. Using reference TRBV5-4 and TRBJ2-3 for the parts outside the CDR3, the full variable domain is ETGVTQSPTHLIKTRGQQVTLRCSSQSGHNTVSWYQQALGQGPQFIFQYYREEENGRGNFPPRFSGLQFPNYSSELNVNALELDDSALYLCASSPGQVSWGAPDTQYFGPGTRLTVL.

This sequence joins TRBV7-8 and TRBJ2-2; D remains ambiguous. The CDR3 totals 14 residues. The V end was cut by 6 bases, the J end by 2 bases, with 10 bases between. CDR1 SGHVS and CDR2 FQNEAQ come from the germline V gene. The CDR3 reads CASRRAGNTGELFF. Written as DNA, the CDR3 is TGTGCCAGCAGACGGGCAGGCAACACCGGGGAGCTGTTTTTT. Using reference TRBV7-8 and TRBJ2-2 for the parts outside the CDR3, the full variable domain is GAGVSQSPRYKVAKRGQDVALRCDPISGHVSLFWYQQALGQGPEFLTYFQNEAQLDKSGLPSDRFFAERPEGSVSTLKIQRTQQEDSAVYLCASRRAGNTGELFFGEGSRLTVL.

J is TRBJ2-1 and V is TRBV9, with D perhaps TRBD1 or TRBD2 (6 bases each). The V end lost 0 bases, the J end lost 4 bases, and 11 bases lay between the germline ends. This CDR3 comprises 15 residues. Germline values: CDR1 SGDLS, CDR2 YYNGEE. The CDR3 here is CASSVGGAGYNEQFF. The DNA for the CDR3 is TGTGCCAGCAGCGTAGGGGGGGCGGGGTACAATGAGCAGTTCTTC.

The rearrangement uses TRBV7-2 and TRBJ2-3; 7 nucleotides match TRBD1. The CDR3 covers 14 residues. Unmatched junction bases numbered 6, after V lost 3 bases and J lost 6 bases. Germline CDR1 and CDR2: SGHTA and FQGNSA. The CDR3 protein is CASSLTGSGDTQYF. DNA of the CDR3: TGTGCCAGCAGCTTGACAGGGTCAGGGGATACGCAGTATTTT.

This chain uses TRBV18 with TRBJ2-3, with D maybe TRBD1 (6 bases). Trimming removed 2 bases at V and 1 base at J, with 13 bases between. The length of the CDR3 is 16 residues. Germline V lookup: CDR1 KGHSH, CDR2 LQKENI. The CDR3: CASSPIGTSRTDTQYF. CDR3 bases: TGTGCCAGCTCACCAATTGGGACAAGTCGCACAGATACGCAGTATTTT. Based on the CDR3 plus reference TRBV18 and TRBJ2-3, the full variable domain is NAGVMQNPRHLVRRRGQEARLRCSPMKGHSHVYWYRQLPEEGLKFMVYLQKENIIDESGMPKERFSAEFPKEGPSILRIQQVVRGDSAAYFCASSPIGTSRTDTQYFGPGTRLTVL.

The chain couples TRBV5-1 to TRBJ2-1, with a weak D call TRBD2 (5 bases). Trimming pared 0 bases from V and 4 bases from J, leaving 17 bases between. Germline CDR1 reads SGHRS; CDR2 reads YFSETQ. The CDR3 has 17 amino acids. The CDR3 DNA reads as TGCGCCAGCAGCTTGGAGGGTCGGCGGGTCGATTACAATGAGCAGTTCTTC. Translated, it gives CASSLEGRRVDYNEQFF.

The chain joins TRBV27 to TRBJ2-7; TRBD1 matches at 9 bases. The V gene's germline CDR1 is MNHEY and CDR2 SMNVEV (reference sequence). The CDR3 runs 18 residues. V was pared by 0 bases and J by 4 bases, with 13 bases of the junction left unmatched. DNA of the CDR3: TGTGCCAGCAGTTTATCCCTAAACAGGGGGCCCCAGAGGTACGAGCAGTACTTC. Residues: CASSLSLNRGPQRYEQYF.

This chain joins TRBV6-4 and TRBJ1-1; TRBD1 matches 7 bases. The CDR3 length is 13 residues. Germline V lookup: CDR1 MRHNA, CDR2 SNTAGT. The V gene end was trimmed by 6 bases and the J gene end by 4 bases; junction bases not matched to a gene: 5. The CDR3 spells CASSEQGSTEAFF. Written as DNA, the CDR3 is TGTGCCAGCAGCGAACAGGGGAGCACTGAAGCTTTCTTT.